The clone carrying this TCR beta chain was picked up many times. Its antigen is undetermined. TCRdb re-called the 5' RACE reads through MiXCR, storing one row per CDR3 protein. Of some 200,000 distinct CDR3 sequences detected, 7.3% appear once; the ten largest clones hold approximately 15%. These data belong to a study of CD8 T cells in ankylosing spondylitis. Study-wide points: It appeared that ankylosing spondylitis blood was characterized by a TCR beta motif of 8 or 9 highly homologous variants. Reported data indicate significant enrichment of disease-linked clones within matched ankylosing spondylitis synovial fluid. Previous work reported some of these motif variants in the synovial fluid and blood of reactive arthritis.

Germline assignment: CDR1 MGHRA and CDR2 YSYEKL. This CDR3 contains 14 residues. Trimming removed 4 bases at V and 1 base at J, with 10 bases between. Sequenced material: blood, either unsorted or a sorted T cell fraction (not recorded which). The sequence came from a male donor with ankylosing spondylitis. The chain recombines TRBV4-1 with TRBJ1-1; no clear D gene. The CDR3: CASSPGLTNTEAFF. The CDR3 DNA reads TGCGCCAGCAGCCCAGGACTGACGAACACTGAAGCTTTCTTT.